The clone carrying this T cell receptor (beta chain) was picked up a small number of times. Molecular barcoding with unique molecular identifiers was used for the TCRbeta library. In TCRdb, the PCR reads were re-called with MiXCR into one record per CDR3 protein. The sample records under 350,000 distinct CDR3 sequences, around 9.6% being singletons. The CDR3 length is 13 residues. The junction had 5 bases not matched to a gene; V was cut back by 4 bases and J by 7 bases. The germline CDR1 and CDR2 sequences are SQVTM and ANQGSEA. This sample is drawn from a study of T-cell reconstitution after alpha-beta-depleted transplantation in children.

The sequence came from a human donor who donated a stem cell graft to a child with SCID. The chain combines TRBV29-1 with TRBJ2-1; 9 bases fit TRBD2. The sample here was PBMCs from the stem cell graft donor, taken from the stem cell graft. CDR3 loop: CSVGRGGNNEQFF. As DNA, the CDR3 is TGCAGCGTTGGGCGGGGGGGCAATAATGAGCAGTTCTTC.